This TCR beta chain comes out of a study of control samples from healthy donors and cancer patients. There are 12 residues in the CDR3. V was clipped by 5 bases and J by 8 bases, with 10 bases between them. Germline values: CDR1 SGHTA, CDR2 FQGTGA. Clones were sequenced by immunoSEQ multiplex PCR, and TCRdb holds only the in-frame ones, with some missing. Here the sample spans 75,000 to 95,000 clones, roughly nine tenths being singletons. The TCR originated in a woman younger than 35 in good health. Sequencing used blood. The chain combines TRBV7-3 with TRBJ2-1, with D possibly being TRBD1 or TRBD2 (5 bases each). Here the CDR3 reads CASSARDDEQFF. CDR3 nucleotide sequence: TGTGCCAGCAGCGCACGGGACGATGAGCAGTTCTTC.